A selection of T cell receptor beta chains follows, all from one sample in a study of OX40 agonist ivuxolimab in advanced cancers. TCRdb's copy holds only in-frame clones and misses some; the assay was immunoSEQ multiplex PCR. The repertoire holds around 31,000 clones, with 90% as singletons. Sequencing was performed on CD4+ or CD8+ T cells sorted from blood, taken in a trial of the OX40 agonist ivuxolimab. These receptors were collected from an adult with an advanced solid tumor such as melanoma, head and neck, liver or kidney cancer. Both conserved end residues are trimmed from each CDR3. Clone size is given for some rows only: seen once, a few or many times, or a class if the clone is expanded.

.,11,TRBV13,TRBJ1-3,ASKGASGNTIY
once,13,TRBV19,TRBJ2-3,ASTTGTGGTDTQY
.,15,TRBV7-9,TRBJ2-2,ASPSSGPEGSTGELF
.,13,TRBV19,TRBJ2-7,ASSIGTSGSYEQY
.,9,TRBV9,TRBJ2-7,ASSVGGEQY
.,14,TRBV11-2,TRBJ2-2,ASSPGLAGVLGELF
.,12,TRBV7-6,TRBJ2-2,ASSSGVNTGELF
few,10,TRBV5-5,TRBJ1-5,ASSLAGDAWH
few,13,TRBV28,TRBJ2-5,ASNSRPLLAETQY
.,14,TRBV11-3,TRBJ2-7,ASSLSWDGSSYEQY
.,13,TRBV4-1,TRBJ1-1,ASSLREGLNTEAF
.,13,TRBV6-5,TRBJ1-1,ASSYFPDGNTEAF
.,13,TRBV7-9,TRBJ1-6,ASQGEDLWNSPLH
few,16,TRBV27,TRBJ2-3,ASSSLQTSGTSTDTQY
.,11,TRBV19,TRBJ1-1,ASSIIAGAEAF
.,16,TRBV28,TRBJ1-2,ASSWVGGPGTANYGYT
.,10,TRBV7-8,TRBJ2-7,ASRGILDEQY
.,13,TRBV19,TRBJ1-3,ASEIGVSSGNTIY
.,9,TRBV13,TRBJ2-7,ASSTRREQY
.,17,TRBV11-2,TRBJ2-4,ASSLGREGLAIFKNIQY
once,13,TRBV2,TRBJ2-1,ASGGGTPPYNEQF
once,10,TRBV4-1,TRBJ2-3,ASSQDRGTQY
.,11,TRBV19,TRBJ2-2,ASSWGGTGELF
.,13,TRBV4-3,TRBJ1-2,ASSQDHGVGYGYT
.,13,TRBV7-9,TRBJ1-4,ASSLGRGGNEKLF
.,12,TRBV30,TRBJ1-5,AWSTGGSNQPQH
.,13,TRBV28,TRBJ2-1,ASSIPRDYLNEQF
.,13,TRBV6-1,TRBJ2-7,ASSQTSSPVYEQY
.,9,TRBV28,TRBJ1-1,ASSRGTEAF
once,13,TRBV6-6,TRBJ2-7,ASSYLAGGPHEQY
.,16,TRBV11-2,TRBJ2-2,ASSLVPGLAGDTGELF
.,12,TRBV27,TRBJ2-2,ASSHHPGTGELF
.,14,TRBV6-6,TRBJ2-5,ASSYGGTAPKETQY
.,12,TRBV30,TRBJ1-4,AWSVEGPIEKLF
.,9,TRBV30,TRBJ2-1,AWSVGGEQF
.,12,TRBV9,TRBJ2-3,ASSVETGTDTQY
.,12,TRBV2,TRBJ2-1,ASSHTSDYNEQF
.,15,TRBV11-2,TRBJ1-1,ASSQGFLSGVDTEAF
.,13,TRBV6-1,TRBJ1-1,ASRSSATLNTEAF
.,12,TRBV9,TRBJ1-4,ASSVAGGDEKLF
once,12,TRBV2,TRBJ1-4,AIRPGTGDEKLF
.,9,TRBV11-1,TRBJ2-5,ASQDLETQY
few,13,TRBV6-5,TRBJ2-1,ASSLLGGSYNEQF
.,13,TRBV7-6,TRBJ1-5,ASSLGQGGDQPQH
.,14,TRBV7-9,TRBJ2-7,ASSLVVGGGGYEQY
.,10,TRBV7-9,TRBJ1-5,ASSSAGQPQH
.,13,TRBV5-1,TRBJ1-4,ASSFSGTGIEKLF
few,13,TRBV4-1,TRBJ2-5,ASSLRLATGETQY
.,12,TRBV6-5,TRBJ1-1,ASSYSSGQGYAF
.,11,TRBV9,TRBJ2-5,ASSVVPQETQY
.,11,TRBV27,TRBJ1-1,ASSLGGLTEAF
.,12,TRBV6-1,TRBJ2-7,ATWDRAISYEQY
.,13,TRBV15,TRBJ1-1,ATSRVGQGATEAF
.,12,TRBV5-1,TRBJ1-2,ASSSGGSTYGYT
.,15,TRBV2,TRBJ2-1,ASQTAPDLSSYNEQF
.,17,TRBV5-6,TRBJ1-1,ASSSPRRGHVLMNTEAF
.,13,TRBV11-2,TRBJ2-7,ASSLVLAGNYEQY
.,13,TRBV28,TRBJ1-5,ASSPRAGESQPQH
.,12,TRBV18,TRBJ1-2,ASSPQGAFEGYT